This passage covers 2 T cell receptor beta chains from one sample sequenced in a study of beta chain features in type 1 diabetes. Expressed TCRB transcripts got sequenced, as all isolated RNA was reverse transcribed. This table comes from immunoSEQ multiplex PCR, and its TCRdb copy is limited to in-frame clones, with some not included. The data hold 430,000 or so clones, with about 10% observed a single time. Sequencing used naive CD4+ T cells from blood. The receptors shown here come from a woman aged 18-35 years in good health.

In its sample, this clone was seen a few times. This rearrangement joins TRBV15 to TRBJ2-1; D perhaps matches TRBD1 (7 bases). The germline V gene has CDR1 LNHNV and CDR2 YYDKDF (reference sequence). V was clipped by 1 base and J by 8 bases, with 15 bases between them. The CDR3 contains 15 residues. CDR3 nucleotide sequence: TGTGCCACCAGCAGAGTCCAGGGGGGCAGGGATGAGCAGTTCTTC. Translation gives CATSRVQGGRDEQFF.

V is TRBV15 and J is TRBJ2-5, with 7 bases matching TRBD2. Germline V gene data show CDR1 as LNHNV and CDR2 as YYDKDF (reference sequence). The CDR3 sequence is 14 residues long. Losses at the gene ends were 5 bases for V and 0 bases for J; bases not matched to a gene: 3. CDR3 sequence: CATSGGGDQETQYF. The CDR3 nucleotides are TGTGCCACCAGCGGTGGGGGGGACCAAGAGACCCAGTACTTC.